A selection of T cell receptor beta chains follows, all from one sample in a study of blood T cell repertoires in COVID-19. Sequencing was performed with immunoSEQ multiplex PCR; in TCRdb, only in-frame clones are kept and a portion is missing. The profile shows 130,000 to 150,000 clones, approximately 80% of them singletons. Sequencing input: peripheral blood. These receptors came from a human donor in a cohort sampled during active COVID-19. Each CDR3 is given with its conserved first and last residue. Fields, in order: J gene, clone size, V gene, D gene, CDR3 DNA, CDR3 protein. A D gene is named only where the DNA matches it firmly. The listing skips clone size in some rows; elsewhere it reads once, few, many or a size class.

>TRBJ2-1|.|TRBV7-9|TRBD2
TGTGCCAGCAGTTCGACTAGCGGGAGGGGTTTCGCGTACAATGAGCAGTTCTTC
CASSSTSGRGFAYNEQFF
>TRBJ2-5|.|TRBV18|.
TGTGCCAGCTCACCACCGGGGGCGGAGACCCAGTACTTC
CASSPPGAETQYF
>TRBJ2-1|.|TRBV11-2|.
TGTGCCAGCAGCTTAGATCGGGGATATGGAGAGACTTACAATGAGCAGTTCTTC
CASSLDRGYGETYNEQFF
>TRBJ2-7|once|TRBV28|TRBD1
TGTGCCAGCAGCGAGTTAGGCGACAGGGGGGACGAGCAGTACTTC
CASSELGDRGDEQYF
>TRBJ1-5|once|TRBV28|TRBD1
TGTGCCAGCAGTACTGGACAGGGGGCTTATCAGCCCCAGCATTTT
CASSTGQGAYQPQHF
>TRBJ1-5|.|TRBV2|.
TGTGCCAGCAGTGGAGGTACCAGGGATCAGCCCCAGCATTTT
CASSGGTRDQPQHF
>TRBJ2-4|.|TRBV5-6|TRBD1
TGTGCCAGCAGCCCCCCGGGACAGGGTGATTACATTCAGTACTTC
CASSPPGQGDYIQYF
>TRBJ2-7|.|TRBV7-2|TRBD1
TGTGCCAGCAGCTTAAGGGCCTCCGCCGGGACAGACAGCTCCTACGAGCAGTACTTC
CASSLRASAGTDSSYEQYF
>TRBJ2-6|.|TRBV28|.
TGTGCCAGCAGTTCACCCCGGACAGCTGGGGCCAACGTCCTGACTTTC
CASSSPRTAGANVLTF
>TRBJ2-7|.|TRBV3-1/TRBV3-2|.
TGTGCCAGCAGCCAAGGCGACAGTTCCTACGAGCAGTACTTC
CASSQGDSSYEQYF
>TRBJ1-4|once|TRBV7-9|TRBD1
TGTGCCAGCAGCCCTCGACAGGGGGGAACTGAAAAACTGTTTTTT
CASSPRQGGTEKLFF
>TRBJ2-2|many|TRBV6-6|TRBD2
TGTGCCACCTCGGGCGGGGGGAACACCGGGGAGCTGTTTTTT
CATSGGGNTGELFF
>TRBJ1-1|.|TRBV19|.
TGTGCCAGTAGTAGGTCTTCGGGTTCAATGAACACTGAAGCTTTCTTT
CASSRSSGSMNTEAFF
>TRBJ1-5|.|TRBV6-5|.
TGTGCCAGCAGTTACTCGTCGGGGCAGCCCCAGCATTTT
CASSYSSGQPQHF
>TRBJ2-1|.|TRBV9|TRBD2
TGTGCCAGCAGCGGCCCGACTAGCGGAACCGGGGGTGAGCAGTTCTTC
CASSGPTSGTGGEQFF
>TRBJ2-5|.|TRBV6-6|TRBD2
TGTGCCAGCAGCAGACTAGCCCAAGAGACCCAGTACTTC
CASSRLAQETQYF
>TRBJ1-1|few|TRBV6-5|TRBD1
TGTGCCAGCAGTTCAGGGGGCACTGAAGCTTTCTTT
CASSSGGTEAFF
>TRBJ1-5|.|TRBV11-2|.
TGTGCCAGCAGCTTAGCCTTCAGACAGGCGTGGAATCAGCCCCAGCATTTT
CASSLAFRQAWNQPQHF
>TRBJ2-7|once|TRBV10-3|.
TGTGCCATCACCCTTGAAAAGGGGCCCTACGAGCAGTACTTC
CAITLEKGPYEQYF
>TRBJ2-5|.|TRBV9|TRBD2
TGTGCCAGCAGTGGAAGCGGGAGGAGACAAGAGACCCAGTACTTC
CASSGSGRRQETQYF
>TRBJ2-1|.|TRBV15|TRBD2
TGTGCCACCAGCAGAGATAGACTAGCGGGACGGGAGCAGTTCTTC
CATSRDRLAGREQFF
>TRBJ2-5|.|TRBV18|.
TGTGCCAGCTCATCAGGACAGCAAGAGACCCAGTACTTC
CASSSGQQETQYF
>TRBJ2-5|.|TRBV19|TRBD2
TGTGCCAGTAGTATTTTGGTAGCGGGCCAAGAGACCCAGTACTTC
CASSILVAGQETQYF
>TRBJ2-1|once|TRBV13|.
TGTGCCAGCAGCGTATACAGGGACAATGAGCAGTTCTTC
CASSVYRDNEQFF
>TRBJ1-1|.|TRBV27|.
TGTGCCAGCAGTTTGGCAGGGGATTTCACTGAAGCTTTCTTT
CASSLAGDFTEAFF
>TRBJ2-5|.|TRBV28|.
TGTGCCAGCAGTTTCTTGGGCCGGGAGACCCAGTACTTC
CASSFLGRETQYF
>TRBJ1-1|.|TRBV5-6|TRBD1
TGTGCCAGCAGTTTTCCCAACAGGGGTCCTTTCACTGAAGCTTTCTTT
CASSFPNRGPFTEAFF
>TRBJ1-2|.|TRBV18|TRBD1
TGTGCCAGCTCACCACCCGCCGGGACAGGGGCGGCTGGCTACACCTTC
CASSPPAGTGAAGYTF
>TRBJ2-1|few|TRBV28|.
TGTGCCAGCAGGCGGGACAATGAGCAGTTCTTC
CASRRDNEQFF
>TRBJ2-1|.|TRBV24-1|TRBD2
TGTGCCACCAGTGACCCGACTAGCGCTCCTTACAATGAGCAGTTCTTC
CATSDPTSAPYNEQFF
>TRBJ2-7|few|TRBV3-1/TRBV3-2|TRBD2
TGTGCCAGCAGCCTCCTAGCGGGAGGTAACGAGCAGTACTTC
CASSLLAGGNEQYF
>TRBJ2-7|.|TRBV27|TRBD1
TGTGCCAGCAGTGGACTGGGACAGGGTACCTACGAGCAGTACTTC
CASSGLGQGTYEQYF
>TRBJ2-3|.|TRBV5-4|.
TGTGCCAGCAGCTTGGAAGACAGGAACACAGATACGCAGTATTTT
CASSLEDRNTDTQYF
>TRBJ2-5|once|TRBV7-2|.
TGTGCCAGCAGCTTAGGGGCCTGGGAGACCCAGTACTTC
CASSLGAWETQYF
>TRBJ2-7|.|TRBV18|TRBD2
TGTGCCAGCTCACCACCGGGCAGCGGGAGCTACGAGCAGTACTTC
CASSPPGSGSYEQYF
>TRBJ2-7|.|TRBV3-1/TRBV3-2|TRBD2
TGTGCCACCCGCGTAGCGGGAGCCCACGAGCAGTACTTC
CATRVAGAHEQYF
>TRBJ2-5|.|TRBV7-9|TRBD2
TGTGCCAGCAGCCCGACCCGACTAGCGGGAGGGGAGGAGACCCAGTACTTC
CASSPTRLAGGEETQYF
>TRBJ2-1|.|TRBV29-1|TRBD2
TGCAGCGTTGTTAAAGCGGGATTCCACAATGAGCAGTTCTTC
CSVVKAGFHNEQFF
>TRBJ2-7|once|TRBV28|.
TGTGCCGTTAATCTCCCCTCCTACGAGCAGTACTTC
CAVNLPSYEQYF
>TRBJ2-1|.|TRBV6-5|.
.
CASSYSFGGGAPFF
>TRBJ2-7|.|TRBV7-2|.
TGTGCCAGCAGCCCACGCTCACAGGGCTACGAGCAGTACTTC
CASSPRSQGYEQYF
>TRBJ2-7|.|TRBV29-1|TRBD1
TGCAGCGTATGGGACAGCGCCTACGAGCAGTACTTC
CSVWDSAYEQYF
>TRBJ2-1|.|TRBV6-1|TRBD2
TGTGCCAGCAGTGAAGCGCTTCGGGCTAGCGGGAGGAAGAATGAGCAGTTCTTC
CASSEALRASGRKNEQFF
>TRBJ1-1|.|TRBV18|TRBD1
TGTGCCAGCTCAGAGAGACAGGGGTGGAACACTGAAGCTTTCTTT
CASSERQGWNTEAFF
>TRBJ1-5|.|TRBV4-3|TRBD1
TGCGCCAGCAGCCAAGATCCGCAGGGGGCTCAGCCCCAGCATTTT
CASSQDPQGAQPQHF
>TRBJ2-2|.|TRBV7-2|TRBD2
TGTGCCAGCAGCTTAGGGGCTAGCGGGGGGAACACCGGGGAGCTGTTTTTT
CASSLGASGGNTGELFF
>TRBJ2-2|.|TRBV7-8|TRBD2
TGTGCCAGCAGCTACTTAGCGGGAGTTTCCGGGGAGCTGTTTTTT
CASSYLAGVSGELFF
>TRBJ2-5|.|TRBV2|.
TGTGCCAGCAGTGAAGAGATCTTCGGGCGGGAGTACTTC
CASSEEIFGREYF
>TRBJ2-1|.|TRBV25-1|TRBD2
TGTGCCAGCAGTCTACGGACTAGCGGGAGTAGCGGCAATGAGCAGTTCTTC
CASSLRTSGSSGNEQFF
>TRBJ2-3|.|TRBV9|TRBD2
TGTGCCAGCAGCGTGGGGACTAGCGGGCACCAAAGCACAGATACGCAGTATTTT
CASSVGTSGHQSTDTQYF
>TRBJ2-1|.|TRBV5-1|TRBD1
TGCGCCAGCAGCTTCAGACAGGGGCCCTACAATGAGCAGTTCTTC
CASSFRQGPYNEQFF
>TRBJ1-5|.|TRBV19|.
TGTGCCAGTAGTATGCAAGGGGGCAATCAGCCCCAGCATTTT
CASSMQGGNQPQHF
>TRBJ1-4|few|TRBV4-2|TRBD1
TGTGCCAGCAGCCCGCGGCAGGGGGCAGGGGCTAATGAAAAACTGTTTTTT
CASSPRQGAGANEKLFF
>TRBJ2-1|medium-sized|TRBV27|.
TGTGCCAGCAGCCCACGCGGGATGAGCTCCTACAATGAGCAGTTCTTC
CASSPRGMSSYNEQFF
>TRBJ2-7|.|TRBV11-2|.
TGTGCCAGCAGCCGGGAGAGCGGATTTTCCTCCGAGCAGTACTTC
CASSRESGFSSEQYF
>TRBJ2-1|.|TRBV15|TRBD1
TGTGCCACCAGCATGACGAGGACAGGGGGCCCTGAGCAGTTCTTC
CATSMTRTGGPEQFF
>TRBJ2-7|.|TRBV7-8|.
TGTGCCAGCAGCTTTTCGGACAGTTTTTCCTACGAGCAGTACTTC
CASSFSDSFSYEQYF
>TRBJ2-3|few|TRBV7-8|TRBD1
TGTGCCAGCAGCTCCAAGGACAGGGTAGGCACAGATACGCAGTATTTT
CASSSKDRVGTDTQYF
>TRBJ2-7|.|TRBV21-1|.
TGTGCCAGCAGCATTTCTAGCGGGAGGGGTTCATCCTACGAGCAGTACTTC
CASSISSGRGSSYEQYF